This section outlines one T cell receptor beta chain sequence together with its context. Treatment of the sample: preoperative locoregional IRX-2 cytokine immunotherapy. Patients received preoperative, locoregional IRX-2 cytokine immunotherapy in a phase Ib study. Repertoires were generated with immunoSEQ multiplex PCR, while TCRdb's copy carries only in-frame clones and drops some. The sample records 30,000 or so clones, 83% being singletons. This sample is drawn from a study of preoperative IRX-2 immunotherapy in early breast cancer. The starting material was lymph node tissue, obtained from a patient treated with IRX-2 immunotherapy. The origin of this receptor is a human donor with breast cancer.

The CDR3 spells CASKDWEAGVTEAFF. Written as DNA, the CDR3 is TGTGCCAGTAAAGACTGGGAGGCAGGGGTTACTGAAGCTTTCTTT. The chain is built from TRBV19 and TRBJ1-1, with D possibly TRBD1 on 6 matching bases. The germline CDR1 and CDR2 sequences are LNHDA and SQIVND (reference sequence). V shed 7 bases and J shed 5 bases, with 20 bases lying between them. The CDR3 length is 15 residues.